This TCR beta chain was identified in a study of T cells in localized non-small cell lung cancer (dated by TCRdb to between 2020 and 2021). About the investigation overall: Comparing tumors with uninvolved tumor-adjacent lungs, the study looked at the T cell repertoires of 200 to 250 patients with early-stage NSCLC. NSCLC patients had a mean age of approximately 66 years, and 129 were male and 107 female. The cohort consisted of approximately 220 treatment-naive NSCLC patients whose localized lung tumors had been resected. Results the study describes overall, beyond this receptor: Higher blood T cell density associated with longer overall survival, while higher adjacent-lung clonality associated with shorter survival. Uninvolved tumor-adjacent lung showed the highest T cell clonality, higher than tumor, which suggests more focused antigenic responses in the uninvolved tumor-adjacent lung. A median of around 50 of the top 100 tumor clones were detected in paired uninvolved adjacent lung, and 28 of these tumor clones were also found among the top 100 clones of the paired uninvolved adjacent lung. Because multi-region tumor sequencing was not done, intratumor heterogeneity could not be ruled out. Because the study design was exploratory, TCR variables were selected using unadjusted p-values without false-discovery rate correction.

At diagnosis, peripheral blood, uninvolved tumor-adjacent lung and tumor were collected and stored as a combination of fresh-frozen and FFPE material. Blood samples were analyzed as peripheral blood mononuclear cells for TCR repertoire profiling. Turning to this clone: Its antigen remains undetermined. Base qualities are not recorded, but no much larger clone differs from it by a single base.

The immunoSEQ Assay was used to sequence TCR beta CDR3 regions from DNA. On the authors' methods: To compute T cell density, TCR beta template counts were normalized to usable DNA, which was estimated by amplifying housekeeping genes. Richness was estimated with the preseqR package, extrapolating to 400,000 templates for PBMC samples and 120,000 templates for tissue samples. Clonality was defined by subtracting Pielou's evenness from one. Differential abundance testing on productive amino-acid clonotypes, with a minimum total count of 5 and an alpha of 0.1, was used to identify tissue-enriched TCRs. The Jaccard Index and the Morisita Overlap Index were used to measure how much the repertoires overlapped between compartments. GLIPH grouped TCR beta CDR3s together with public tetramer-defined viral CDR3s, and a viral motif had to include at least three viral sequences and show V-gene enrichment. Drawn from immuneACCESS, this table holds only the in-frame rearrangements with V and J called that TCRdb kept. Clones are partly lost; checked studies trace under half to an unresolved V gene and leave the rest unexplained. V, J and clone size reflect that table, while D and trimming were determined from the DNA. This sample has approximately 30,000 clones in its table, and about nine tenths of those were observed once. The ten largest clones add up to 4.2% of the sample.

The CDR3 goes from the cysteine to the phenylalanine over 15 residues. Only the CDR3 DNA is retained, 45 bases long and in frame from the first base. V is trimmed back by 4 bases and J by 5 bases, and the junction contains 8 bases that no gene match accounts for. The germline V gene (reference sequence) yields MNHEY for CDR1 and SMNVEV for CDR2. The specimen was peripheral blood, collected before any cancer treatment. In this chain, TRBV27 is recombined with TRBJ1-2; TRBD1 aligns with 9 central bases. This clonotype was sampled from a woman aged 40 to 75 with stage I lung adenocarcinoma. The sequenced DNA: TGTGCCAGCAGTTACGGACCGGGACAGGGTTATGGCTACACCTTC. Its translation reads: CASSYGPGQGYGYTF.